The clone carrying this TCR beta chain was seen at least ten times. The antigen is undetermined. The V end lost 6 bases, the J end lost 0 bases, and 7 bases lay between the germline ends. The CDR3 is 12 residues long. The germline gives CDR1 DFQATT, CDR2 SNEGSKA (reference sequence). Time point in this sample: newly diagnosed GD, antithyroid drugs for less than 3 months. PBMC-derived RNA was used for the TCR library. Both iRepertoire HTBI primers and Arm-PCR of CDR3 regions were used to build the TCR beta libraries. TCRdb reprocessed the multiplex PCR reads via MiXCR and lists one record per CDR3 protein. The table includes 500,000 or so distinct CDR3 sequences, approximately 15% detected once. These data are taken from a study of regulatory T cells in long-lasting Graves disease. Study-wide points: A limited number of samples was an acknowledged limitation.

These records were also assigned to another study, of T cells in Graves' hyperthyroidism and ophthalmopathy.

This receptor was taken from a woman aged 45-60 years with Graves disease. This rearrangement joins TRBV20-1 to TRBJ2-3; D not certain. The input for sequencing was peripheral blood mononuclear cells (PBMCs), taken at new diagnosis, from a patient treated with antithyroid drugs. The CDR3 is CSAPGSTDTQYF. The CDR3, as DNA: TGCAGTGCCCCAGGTAGCACAGATACGCAGTATTTT.